The clone carrying this TCR beta chain was seen many times. Thyroid surgery took place with no prior treatment in any patient. This entry belongs to a study of metastatic and nonmetastatic thyroid tumors. V lost 5 bases, J lost 7 bases, and 4 bases stayed unmatched. The CDR3 contains 14 residues. TCRdb re-called clones via MiXCR from the PCR reads. The data contain around 20,000 clones, about 11% of them singletons. The material sequenced was blood. This TCR was recovered from a female donor with papillary thyroid cancer or a benign thyroid nodule (not recorded which). Some clones in this sample may be carry-over from other donors' samples. This chain links TRBV12-3 or TRBV12-4 with TRBJ1-4, with 10 nucleotides matching TRBD1. CDR3 loop: CASSRGQGVEKLFF. The CDR3 region has the DNA TGTGCCAGCAGTAGAGGACAGGGGGTTGAAAAACTGTTTTTT.